This T cell receptor beta chain was identified during a study of blood T cell repertoires in COVID-19. Study background: Specimens from acute and convalescent COVID-19 originated in the United States, Italy and Spain. Nucleic acid was either cDNA or gDNA, and it came from T cells, B-cell-depleted T cells, or PBMCs.

Germline V gene sequence: CDR1 SQVTM, CDR2 ANQGSEA. Between the trimmed V and J ends, which lost 6 bases and 8 bases, there was a span of 13 bases. This CDR3 contains 11 residues. Authors' methods: Estimates of nucleated cell counts were drawn from the amplification of reference gene primers. Data came from immunoSEQ multiplex PCR; TCRdb stores just in-frame clones and leaves some out. V and J calls and clone size come straight from that table; D and trimming were deduced from the DNA. This sample yields about 190,000 clones, of which over 75% are seen a single time; 9.5% to 15% belongs to the top ten.

The chain employs TRBV29-1 and TRBJ1-1, with D perhaps matching TRBD1 (5 bases). Sequencing used peripheral blood. This TCR came from a woman aged 45-60 years with acute or convalescent COVID-19. The CDR3 region has the DNA TGCAGCGTCCCCCGGGAGGGGGAAGCTTTCTTT. Translation: CSVPREGEAFF. Variable domain in full (rest from reference TRBV29-1 and TRBJ1-1): SAVISQKPSRDICQRGTSLTIQCQVDSQVTMMFWYRQQPGQSLTLIATANQGSEATYESGFVIDKFPISRPNLTFSTLTVSNMSPEDSSIYLCSVPREGEAFFGQGTRLTVV.